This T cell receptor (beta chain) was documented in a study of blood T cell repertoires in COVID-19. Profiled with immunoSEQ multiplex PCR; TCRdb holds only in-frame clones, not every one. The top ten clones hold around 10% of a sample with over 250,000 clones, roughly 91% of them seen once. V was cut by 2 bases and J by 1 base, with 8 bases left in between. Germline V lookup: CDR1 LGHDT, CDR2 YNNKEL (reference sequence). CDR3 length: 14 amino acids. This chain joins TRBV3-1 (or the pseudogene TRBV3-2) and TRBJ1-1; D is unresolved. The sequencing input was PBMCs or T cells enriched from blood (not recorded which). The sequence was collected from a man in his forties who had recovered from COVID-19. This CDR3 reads CASSQHSWNTEAFF. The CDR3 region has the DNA TGTGCCAGCAGCCAACACAGCTGGAACACTGAAGCTTTCTTT.